The present entry profiles one TCR beta chain with its context. The data originate from a study of blood T cell repertoires in COVID-19. There are 15 residues in the CDR3. The germline gives CDR1 MGHRA, CDR2 YSYEKL. V lost 4 bases, J lost 2 bases, and 15 bases lay in between. As originally analysed: Counts of nucleated cells, estimated from reference gene primer amplification, were obtained. The protocol was immunoSEQ multiplex PCR, while the TCRdb copy is restricted to in-frame clones and leaves out a portion. That table furnishes V, J and clone size, whereas the DNA furnished D and trimming. The sample consists of 400,000 or so clones, about nine tenths of them appearing once.

The material sequenced was PBMCs or T cells enriched from blood (not recorded which). The chain recombines TRBV4-1 with TRBJ2-7; D is possibly TRBD1 (6 bases). This sequence originates from a man aged 18 to 35 who had recovered from COVID-19. The CDR3 loop reads CASSREQQGTYEQYF. For the CDR3, the DNA is TGCGCCAGCAGCCGAGAACAACAGGGCACCTACGAGCAGTACTTC.